This is a list of T cell receptor beta chains from one sample in a study of OX40 agonist ivuxolimab in advanced cancers. Libraries were prepared by immunoSEQ multiplex PCR; TCRdb keeps only in-frame clonotypes and omits some of them. In the table there are fewer than 25,000 clones, around 85% of which are singletons. This sample comprised CD4+ or CD8+ T cells sorted from blood, obtained in a trial of the OX40 agonist ivuxolimab. The receptors shown here come from an adult with an advanced solid tumor such as melanoma, head and neck, liver or kidney cancer. Both conserved end residues are part of each CDR3. A D gene is named only where the DNA matches it firmly. Some rows have no size entry. The others give once, few or many, or a class for an expanded clone.

j_call v_call d_call cdr3_length clone_size cdr3_nt cdr3_aa
TRBJ1-5 TRBV6-5 NA 14 NA TGTGCCAGCAACCCTGGGGACAGCAATCAGCCCCAGCATTTT CASNPGDSNQPQHF
TRBJ1-4 TRBV5-4 TRBD1 17 NA TGTGCCAGCAGCTTGGGGACAGGGCAAGAATCTAATGAAAAACTGTTTTTT CASSLGTGQESNEKLFF
TRBJ2-3 TRBV19 TRBD1 16 few TGTGCCAGTAGTATAGAAAACAGGGGTAGCACAGATACGCAGTATTTT CASSIENRGSTDTQYF
TRBJ2-4 TRBV5-1 TRBD1 16 NA TGCGCCAGCAGCTTGGGCGGACAGGGGTGGGGAAACATTCAGTACTTC CASSLGGQGWGNIQYF
TRBJ1-2 TRBV6-1 NA 12 NA TGTGCCAGCAGTGAGGCGGACAATGGCTACACCTTC CASSEADNGYTF
TRBJ2-3 TRBV5-4 NA 15 NA TGTGCCAGCAGCTTGGCCACGGCTCCTCCTGATACGCAGTATTTT CASSLATAPPDTQYF
TRBJ1-2 TRBV9 NA 14 NA TGTGCCAGCAGCCCCCAAGGGGCTAACTATGGCTACACCTTC CASSPQGANYGYTF
TRBJ2-1 TRBV9 NA 13 few TGTGCCAGCAGCGCCAGGGGTAGGGATGAGCAGTTCTTC CASSARGRDEQFF
TRBJ1-3 TRBV13 NA 14 once TGTGCCAGCAGTTCGGCCAGGGAGGGGAACACCATATATTTT CASSSAREGNTIYF
TRBJ2-7 TRBV6-1 NA 15 NA TGTGCCAGCAGTGAAGGACGCTCCCCCTCCTACGAGCAGTACTTC CASSEGRSPSYEQYF
TRBJ2-3 TRBV6-1 NA 17 NA TGTGCCAGCAGTGAGAGTGCCGGGACTTCTAGCACAGATACGCAGTATTTT CASSESAGTSSTDTQYF
TRBJ2-7 TRBV5-1 NA 13 once TGCGCCAGCATAGAGGACGCTGACTACGAGCAGTACTTC CASIEDADYEQYF
TRBJ2-7 TRBV5-4 NA 11 NA TGTGCCAGCAGCTCCCAGATGGAGCAGTACTTC CASSSQMEQYF
TRBJ1-2 TRBV7-9 NA 16 NA TGTGCCAGCAGCCCAAATAGGAAAGGGGAGATCTATGGCTACACCTTC CASSPNRKGEIYGYTF
TRBJ2-1 TRBV27 TRBD1 15 NA TGTGCCAGCAGTTTATTTCTGACAGGGAAGGGTGAGCAGTTCTTC CASSLFLTGKGEQFF
TRBJ2-7 TRBV19 NA 14 NA TGTGCCAGTAGTATCACACAGGGTAGAGACGAGCAGTACTTC CASSITQGRDEQYF
TRBJ2-2 TRBV5-1 NA 16 NA TGCGCCAGCAGCTTGATCCCGGGTGGGAGCACCGGGGAGCTGTTTTTT CASSLIPGGSTGELFF
TRBJ2-3 TRBV5-1 NA 13 NA TGCGCCAGCAGCTTTTCAGGCACAGATACGCAGTATTTT CASSFSGTDTQYF
TRBJ2-7 TRBV5-4 NA 13 NA TGTGCCAGCAGCTTCAAGCGGTCCTACGAGCAGTACTTC CASSFKRSYEQYF
TRBJ2-7 TRBV6-1 TRBD2 15 NA TGTGCCAGCAGGGCCTTAGCGGGGCGAATCTACGAGCAGTACTTC CASRALAGRIYEQYF
TRBJ2-7 TRBV5-4 TRBD1 18 once TGTGCCAGCAGAAGAGGGACAGGGGGCTTTTCATTATCCTACGAGCAGTACTTC CASRRGTGGFSLSYEQYF
TRBJ2-5 TRBV5-1 TRBD2 14 NA TGCGCCAGCAGCCTGACTAGCGCGGGCGAGACCCAGTACTTC CASSLTSAGETQYF
TRBJ2-1 TRBV4-2 TRBD2 16 NA TGTGCCAGCAGCCCCGGGGCTAGCGGGGGGTACAATGAGCAGTTCTTC CASSPGASGGYNEQFF
TRBJ2-1 TRBV18 NA 14 NA TGTGCCAGCTCACCCTATATCTCGGTGTATGAGCAGTTCTTC CASSPYISVYEQFF
TRBJ2-5 TRBV12-5 TRBD2 20 NA TGTGCTAGTGGTTTGGTACCCTGGACTAGCGGGTTATCCACGTGGGAGACCCAGTACTTC CASGLVPWTSGLSTWETQYF
TRBJ1-2 TRBV4-3 TRBD1 16 NA TGCGCCAGCAGCCTAGGGTCATCGGGACAGGGATATGGCTACACCTTC CASSLGSSGQGYGYTF
TRBJ2-1 TRBV5-5 TRBD1 15 NA TGTGCCAGCAGCGTCCGGGACAGACAGTACAATGAGCAGTTCTTC CASSVRDRQYNEQFF
TRBJ2-3 TRBV9 TRBD2 15 once TGTGCCAGCAGCGTAGCCGGGGGGGTCCCAGATACGCAGTATTTT CASSVAGGVPDTQYF
TRBJ2-5 TRBV6-1 TRBD2 13 NA TGTGCCAGCAGTGAGTGGCGGGAGAGCACCCAGTACTTC CASSEWRESTQYF
TRBJ2-1 TRBV5-8 NA 13 NA TGTGCCAGCAGCCCATACCGGGGGAATGAGCAGTTCTTC CASSPYRGNEQFF
TRBJ1-3 TRBV4-1 NA 16 NA TGCGCCAGCAGCCAAGAAATGTGGGACTCTGGAAACACCATATATTTT CASSQEMWDSGNTIYF
TRBJ2-7 TRBV5-8 TRBD1 15 NA TGTGCCAGCAGCGAAGAAGGGACAGCCCTCTACGAGCAGTACTTC CASSEEGTALYEQYF
TRBJ1-1 TRBV5-1 TRBD1 16 NA TGCGCCAGCAGCTTGATACCAGGGGGTATGAACACTGAAGCTTTCTTT CASSLIPGGMNTEAFF
TRBJ1-2 TRBV25-1 TRBD1 13 NA TGTGCCAGCAGCGAGACAGGGCTGTATGGCTACACCTTC CASSETGLYGYTF
TRBJ1-1 TRBV6-5 NA 15 NA TGTGCCAGCAGTTATTCGAACAGGGAACTCACTGAAGCTTTCTTT CASSYSNRELTEAFF
TRBJ1-4 TRBV12-5 NA 13 NA TGTGCTAGTGGTTTAGGCGGAAATGAAAAACTGTTTTTT CASGLGGNEKLFF
TRBJ2-2 TRBV6-5 NA 12 NA TGTGCCAGCAGTTATACATCCGGGGAGCTGTTTTTT CASSYTSGELFF
TRBJ1-1 TRBV18 TRBD1 15 once TGTGCCAGCTCACCCCAGGGACAGGGGGCCACTGAAGCTTTCTTT CASSPQGQGATEAFF
TRBJ2-5 TRBV5-1 NA 16 NA TGCGCCAGCAGCTCGAACCCACAGGGAATCCAAGAGACCCAGTACTTC CASSSNPQGIQETQYF
TRBJ2-4 TRBV4-3 NA 15 NA TGCGCCAGCAGCCAAGATCCCGGAATCGAAAACATTCAGTACTTC CASSQDPGIENIQYF
TRBJ2-1 TRBV29-1 NA 12 once TGCAGCGTTGATGGGGGGCTAAATGAGCAGTTCTTC CSVDGGLNEQFF
TRBJ1-1 TRBV18 TRBD1 15 NA TGTGCCAGCTCACCCGGGACAGGGGATGGTACTGAAGCTTTCTTT CASSPGTGDGTEAFF
TRBJ2-1 TRBV6-5 NA 15 NA TGTGCCAGCAGCTTTCAGGGGTCCATGGACAATGAGCAGTTCTTC CASSFQGSMDNEQFF
TRBJ1-6 TRBV7-6 NA 15 NA TGTGCCAGCAGCTCGACGGGGTCAAGTAATTCACCCCTCCACTTT CASSSTGSSNSPLHF
TRBJ2-7 TRBV5-1 TRBD1 15 NA TGCGCCAGCAGTCCTGGGACAGGGGGGATTTACGAGCAGTACTTC CASSPGTGGIYEQYF
TRBJ2-7 TRBV7-6 TRBD2 15 NA TGTGCCAGCAGCCTCCCGGGACTAGCGGGAGAAGTTCTGTACTTC CASSLPGLAGEVLYF
TRBJ1-2 TRBV5-1 NA 13 NA TGCGCCAGCAGCTTGGCAGCAAACTATGGCTACACCTTC CASSLAANYGYTF
TRBJ1-4 TRBV6-5 TRBD1 15 once TGTGCCAGCAGTTACTCGGGGACAGGGGGCGGGAAACTGTTTTTT CASSYSGTGGGKLFF
TRBJ2-7 TRBV6-5 NA 16 NA TGTGCCAGCAGTTACGAAGGGGGGCCGGTTGGATACGAGCAGTACTTC CASSYEGGPVGYEQYF
TRBJ1-3 TRBV11-2 NA 17 NA TGTGCCAGCAGCTTAGAGTTCCAGGGATCCTCTGGAAACACCATATATTTT CASSLEFQGSSGNTIYF